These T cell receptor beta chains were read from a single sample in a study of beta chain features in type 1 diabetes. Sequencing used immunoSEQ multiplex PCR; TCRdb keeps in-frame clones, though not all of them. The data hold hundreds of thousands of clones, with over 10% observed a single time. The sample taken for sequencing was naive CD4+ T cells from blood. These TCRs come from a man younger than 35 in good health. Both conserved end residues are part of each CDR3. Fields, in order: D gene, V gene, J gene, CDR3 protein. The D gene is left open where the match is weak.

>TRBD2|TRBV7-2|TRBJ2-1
CASSLRGGGAGNEQFF
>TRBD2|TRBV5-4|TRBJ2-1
CASSSGLAGALYNEQFF
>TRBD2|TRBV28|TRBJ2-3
CAISGGSTDTQYF
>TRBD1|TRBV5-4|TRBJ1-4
CASSPIHRQGASEKLFF
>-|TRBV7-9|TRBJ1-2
CASSFNSGERNYGYTF
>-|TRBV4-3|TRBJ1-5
CASSQDLSNQPQHF
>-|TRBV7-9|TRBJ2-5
CASRPDNTRESQYF
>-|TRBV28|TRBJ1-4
CASSSRQPNEKLFF
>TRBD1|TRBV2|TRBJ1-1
CASTGRTGNTEAFF
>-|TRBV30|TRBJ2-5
CAWNKQVQETQYF
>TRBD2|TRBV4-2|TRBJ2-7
CASSQLSASGEYEQYF
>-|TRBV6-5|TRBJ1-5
CASSRTNSNQPQHF
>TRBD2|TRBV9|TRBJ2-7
CASSVGGAVRSYEQYF
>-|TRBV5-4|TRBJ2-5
CASIKAGARFGTQYF
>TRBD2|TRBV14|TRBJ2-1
CASSQVGGGRNNEQFF
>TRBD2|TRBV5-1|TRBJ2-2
CASSLSGGHTGELFF
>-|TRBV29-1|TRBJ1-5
CSVEVGEGQPQHF
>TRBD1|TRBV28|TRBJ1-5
CASSSHPRGRGQPQHF
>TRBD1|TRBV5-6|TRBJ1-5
CASSLLGQQSNQPQHF
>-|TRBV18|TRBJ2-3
CASSPFDRSDTQYF
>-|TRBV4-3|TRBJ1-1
CASSQDHHTEAFF
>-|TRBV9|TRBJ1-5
CASSVRGLDQPQHF
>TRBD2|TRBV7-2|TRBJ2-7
CASSLAGAPYEQYF
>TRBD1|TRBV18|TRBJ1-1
CASSPGQGGGDTEAFF
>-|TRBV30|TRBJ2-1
CAWSVTRGFSGFF
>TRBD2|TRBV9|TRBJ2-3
CASSPRSGTSMTDTQYF
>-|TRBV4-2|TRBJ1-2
CASSQERVGYTF
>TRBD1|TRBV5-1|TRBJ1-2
CASSLVRQGAVYGYTF
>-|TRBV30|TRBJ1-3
CVFSGRGANTIYF
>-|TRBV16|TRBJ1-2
CASSQSAKAQNYGYTF
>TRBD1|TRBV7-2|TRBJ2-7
CASSPGTAYYEQYF
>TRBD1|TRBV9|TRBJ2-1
CASSVLGTGGNVNEQFF
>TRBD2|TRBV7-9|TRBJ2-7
CASSLSGGLSYEQYF
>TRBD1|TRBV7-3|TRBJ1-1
CASSVRQGSPEAFF
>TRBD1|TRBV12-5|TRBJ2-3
CASAPGTGETDTQYF
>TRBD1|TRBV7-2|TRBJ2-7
CASSAGQGSYEQYF
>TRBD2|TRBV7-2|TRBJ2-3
CASSFRGRAISSDTQYF